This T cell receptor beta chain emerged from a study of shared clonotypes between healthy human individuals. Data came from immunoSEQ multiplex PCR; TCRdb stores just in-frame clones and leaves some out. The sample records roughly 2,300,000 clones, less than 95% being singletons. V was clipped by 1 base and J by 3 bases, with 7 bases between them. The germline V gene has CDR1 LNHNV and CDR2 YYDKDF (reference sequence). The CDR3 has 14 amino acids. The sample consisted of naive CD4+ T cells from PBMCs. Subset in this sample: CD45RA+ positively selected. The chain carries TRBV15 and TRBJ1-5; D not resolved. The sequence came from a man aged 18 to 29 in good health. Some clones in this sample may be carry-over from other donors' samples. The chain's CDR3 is CATSRARINQPQHF. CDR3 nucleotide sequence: TGTGCCACCAGCAGAGCGCGGATCAATCAGCCCCAGCATTTT.